This TCR beta chain was found in a study of glioma-infiltrating T cells. Study-wide points: Only very few CDR3 sequences appeared in both tissue and blood. Above-expected tissue-blood divergence occurred in all gliomas, most in low-grade ones.

CDR3 length equals 14 residues. CDR1 and CDR2 from the germline V gene are SQVTM and ANQGSEA. Regarding this clonotype: What it binds is unknown.

TCR alpha and beta CDR3 regions were amplified from RNA using iRepertoire nested multiplex PCR. For one-step reverse transcription and amplification, 100-400 ng of tissue mRNA or PBMC total RNA was used. Each CDR3 protein gets one entry after TCRdb re-called the multiplex PCR reads with MiXCR. Of roughly 100,000 distinct CDR3 sequences in the sample, around 31% were seen once. Sequencing input: glioma tissue, nonneoplastic brain tissue, or PBMCs (not recorded which). The source is a human donor with low-grade glioma or glioblastoma, undergoing nonglioma brain surgery, or in good health (not recorded which). The chain couples TRBV29-1 to TRBJ1-1, with D perhaps TRBD1 (5 bases). CDR3 sequence reads: CRAARAGGDTEAFF. The CDR3 DNA sequence: TGCAGAGCCGCCAGGGCAGGTGGAGACACTGAAGCTTTCTTT. Combining the CDR3 with reference TRBV29-1 and TRBJ1-1 gives the whole variable domain SAVISQKPSRDICQRGTSLTIQCQVDSQVTMMFWYRQQPGQSLTLIATANQGSEATYESGFVIDKFPISRPNLTFSTLTVSNMSPEDSSIYLCRAARAGGDTEAFFGQGTRLTVV.